The rows below give T cell receptor beta chains drawn from one sample of a study of T cell changes during pregnancy in multiple sclerosis. Measured with immunoSEQ multiplex PCR; TCRdb has only the in-frame clones, and not every one. The table includes about 18,000 clones, around 87% detected once. The sequenced sample was CD8+ T cells from peripheral blood mononuclear cells, obtained in the third trimester of pregnancy. The source of these receptors is a female donor in good health, enrolled as a control in a pregnancy study. CDR3s include the opening cysteine and the closing phenylalanine or tryptophan. Each record gives: clone size, V gene, D gene, J gene, CDR3 protein, CDR3 DNA. The D gene is left open where the match is weak. Clone size is shown for a subset of rows, as once, few, many or a class of expanded clone.

clone size: NA; V gene: TRBV28; D gene: NA; J gene: TRBJ1-6; CDR3 protein: CASSLPQTGNSPLHF; CDR3 DNA: TGTGCCAGCAGTCTCCCCCAGACGGGAAATTCACCCCTCCACTTT
clone size: NA; V gene: TRBV9; D gene: TRBD1; J gene: TRBJ2-2; CDR3 protein: CASSVALRGKEELFF; CDR3 DNA: TGTGCCAGCAGCGTAGCCCTCAGGGGGAAAGAGGAGCTGTTTTTT
clone size: NA; V gene: TRBV4-3; D gene: NA; J gene: TRBJ1-2; CDR3 protein: CASSQGSEYGYTF; CDR3 DNA: TGCGCCAGCAGCCAAGGATCGGAGTATGGCTACACCTTC
clone size: NA; V gene: TRBV13; D gene: TRBD1; J gene: TRBJ1-1; CDR3 protein: CASSSWTGLTEAFF; CDR3 DNA: TGTGCCAGCAGCTCCTGGACAGGGCTTACTGAAGCTTTCTTT
clone size: NA; V gene: TRBV4-1; D gene: TRBD1; J gene: TRBJ1-1; CDR3 protein: CASSAGTGVATEAFF; CDR3 DNA: TGCGCCAGCAGCGCGGGGACAGGGGTGGCCACTGAAGCTTTCTTT
clone size: NA; V gene: TRBV4-1; D gene: TRBD2; J gene: TRBJ2-4; CDR3 protein: CASSPELADNIQYF; CDR3 DNA: TGCGCCAGCAGCCCCGAACTAGCGGATAACATTCAGTACTTC
clone size: NA; V gene: TRBV28; D gene: TRBD2; J gene: TRBJ2-3; CDR3 protein: CASSLEAGGIDTQYF; CDR3 DNA: TGTGCCAGCAGCCTGGAGGCGGGAGGAATAGATACGCAGTATTTT
clone size: NA; V gene: TRBV19; D gene: NA; J gene: TRBJ1-3; CDR3 protein: CASSPSPVFTIYF; CDR3 DNA: TGTGCCAGTAGTCCTTCCCCGGTGTTCACCATATATTTT
clone size: NA; V gene: TRBV28; D gene: NA; J gene: TRBJ2-7; CDR3 protein: CASSSHGTLYEQYF; CDR3 DNA: TGTGCCAGCAGTTCCCACGGGACACTCTACGAGCAGTACTTC
clone size: NA; V gene: TRBV4-3; D gene: TRBD2; J gene: TRBJ2-1; CDR3 protein: CASSQDRPSGLGNEQFF; CDR3 DNA: TGCGCCAGCAGCCAAGATCGGCCTAGCGGACTTGGCAATGAGCAGTTCTTC
clone size: NA; V gene: TRBV5-4; D gene: NA; J gene: TRBJ2-3; CDR3 protein: CASSLDRGAVGTDTQYF; CDR3 DNA: TGTGCCAGCAGCTTGGATCGGGGGGCCGTCGGCACAGATACGCAGTATTTT
clone size: NA; V gene: TRBV4-2; D gene: NA; J gene: TRBJ2-1; CDR3 protein: CASSQDGAGRGSDEQFF; CDR3 DNA: TGTGCCAGCAGCCAAGACGGGGCGGGAAGGGGCAGCGATGAGCAGTTCTTC
clone size: NA; V gene: TRBV19; D gene: TRBD2; J gene: TRBJ2-1; CDR3 protein: CASSPRLAGTHNEQFF; CDR3 DNA: TGTGCCAGTAGTCCACGACTAGCGGGAACCCACAATGAGCAGTTCTTC
clone size: once; V gene: TRBV11-3; D gene: TRBD1; J gene: TRBJ2-1; CDR3 protein: CASSTGTGGNEQFF; CDR3 DNA: TGTGCCAGCAGCACCGGGACAGGGGGCAATGAGCAGTTCTTC
clone size: NA; V gene: TRBV6-5; D gene: TRBD1; J gene: TRBJ2-1; CDR3 protein: CASSYSDRYNEQFF; CDR3 DNA: TGTGCCAGCAGTTACTCGGACAGGTACAATGAGCAGTTCTTC
clone size: NA; V gene: TRBV9; D gene: TRBD2; J gene: TRBJ2-3; CDR3 protein: CASSVTPSGRTDTQYF; CDR3 DNA: TGTGCCAGCAGCGTGACCCCTAGCGGGAGGACAGATACGCAGTATTTT
clone size: NA; V gene: TRBV27; D gene: NA; J gene: TRBJ1-6; CDR3 protein: CASRSPAGSNSPLHF; CDR3 DNA: TGTGCCAGCAGATCTCCGGCAGGCAGTAATTCACCCCTCCACTTT
clone size: NA; V gene: TRBV14; D gene: NA; J gene: TRBJ2-1; CDR3 protein: CASSHAHGGSYNEQFF; CDR3 DNA: TGTGCCAGCAGCCATGCCCACGGGGGCTCCTACAATGAGCAGTTCTTC
clone size: NA; V gene: TRBV11-2; D gene: TRBD1; J gene: TRBJ2-2; CDR3 protein: CASSLSLRGRVGELFF; CDR3 DNA: TGTGCCAGCAGCTTAAGTTTGAGGGGGCGGGTCGGGGAGCTGTTTTTT
clone size: NA; V gene: TRBV5-1; D gene: TRBD1; J gene: TRBJ1-2; CDR3 protein: CASSLLAQGAGGYTF; CDR3 DNA: TGCGCCAGCAGCCTCCTCGCCCAGGGGGCTGGTGGCTACACCTTC
clone size: NA; V gene: TRBV30; D gene: TRBD2; J gene: TRBJ2-7; CDR3 protein: CAWSPLAGGPHEQYF; CDR3 DNA: TGTGCCTGGAGCCCTCTAGCGGGAGGGCCCCACGAGCAGTACTTC
clone size: NA; V gene: TRBV27; D gene: TRBD2; J gene: TRBJ2-7; CDR3 protein: CASTRSGRIDEQYF; CDR3 DNA: TGTGCCAGCACCCGTAGCGGGAGGATCGACGAGCAGTACTTC
clone size: NA; V gene: TRBV7-9; D gene: NA; J gene: TRBJ2-3; CDR3 protein: CASSPRTDTQYF; CDR3 DNA: TGTGCCAGCAGCCCCAGGACAGATACGCAGTATTTT
clone size: few; V gene: TRBV19; D gene: NA; J gene: TRBJ1-5; CDR3 protein: CASSMGSYSNQPQHF; CDR3 DNA: TGTGCCAGTAGTATGGGCAGTTATAGCAATCAGCCCCAGCATTTT
clone size: NA; V gene: TRBV6-1; D gene: NA; J gene: TRBJ2-7; CDR3 protein: CASSEGWGTTYEQYF; CDR3 DNA: TGTGCCAGCAGTGAAGGGTGGGGGACAACCTACGAGCAGTACTTC
clone size: NA; V gene: TRBV5-6; D gene: NA; J gene: TRBJ2-1; CDR3 protein: CASNTGSYNEQFF; CDR3 DNA: TGTGCCAGCAACACAGGTTCCTACAATGAGCAGTTCTTC
clone size: NA; V gene: TRBV12-5; D gene: NA; J gene: TRBJ1-2; CDR3 protein: CASGSDRIQGYTF; CDR3 DNA: TGTGCTAGTGGCTCCGACAGAATTCAAGGCTACACCTTC
clone size: NA; V gene: TRBV29-1; D gene: NA; J gene: TRBJ1-1; CDR3 protein: CSAGGSSVNTEAFF; CDR3 DNA: TGCAGCGCCGGGGGTTCTTCAGTGAACACTGAAGCTTTCTTT
clone size: NA; V gene: TRBV7-9; D gene: TRBD1; J gene: TRBJ1-4; CDR3 protein: CASTGTGAGFNEKLFF; CDR3 DNA: TGTGCCAGCACCGGAACAGGGGCCGGATTTAATGAAAAACTGTTTTTT
clone size: NA; V gene: TRBV4-1; D gene: TRBD2; J gene: TRBJ2-1; CDR3 protein: CASSQGTSNEQFF; CDR3 DNA: TGCGCCAGCAGCCAAGGGACTAGTAATGAGCAGTTCTTC
clone size: NA; V gene: TRBV4-2; D gene: TRBD2; J gene: TRBJ2-1; CDR3 protein: CASSPGSGGSYNEQFF; CDR3 DNA: TGTGCCAGCAGCCCGGGAAGCGGGGGGAGCTACAATGAGCAGTTCTTC
clone size: NA; V gene: TRBV19; D gene: NA; J gene: TRBJ1-6; CDR3 protein: CASSISGSSYNSPLHF; CDR3 DNA: TGTGCCAGTAGTATTTCCGGGAGCTCCTATAATTCACCCCTCCACTTT
clone size: NA; V gene: TRBV7-2; D gene: TRBD2; J gene: TRBJ2-7; CDR3 protein: CASSSLAGGPGEQYF; CDR3 DNA: TGTGCCAGCAGCTCGCTAGCGGGAGGGCCCGGCGAGCAGTACTTC
clone size: NA; V gene: TRBV2; D gene: TRBD1; J gene: TRBJ1-6; CDR3 protein: CASREQGAGSPLHF; CDR3 DNA: TGTGCCAGCAGGGAACAGGGGGCGGGTTCACCCCTCCACTTT
clone size: NA; V gene: TRBV28; D gene: NA; J gene: TRBJ2-1; CDR3 protein: CASMRGSSYNEQFF; CDR3 DNA: TGTGCCAGCATGAGGGGGAGCTCCTACAATGAGCAGTTCTTC
clone size: NA; V gene: TRBV11-2; D gene: NA; J gene: TRBJ2-2; CDR3 protein: CASESTWEGELFF; CDR3 DNA: TGTGCCAGCGAAAGTACCTGGGAGGGGGAGCTGTTTTTT
clone size: NA; V gene: TRBV7-2; D gene: TRBD2; J gene: TRBJ2-5; CDR3 protein: CASSAGLAGAWETQYF; CDR3 DNA: TGTGCCAGCAGCGCAGGACTAGCGGGGGCCTGGGAGACCCAGTACTTC